The 10 T cell receptor beta chains below all came from one sample that was sequenced in a study of shared clonotypes between healthy human individuals. Some clones are missing from TCRdb's copy, which holds only in-frame ones; the method was immunoSEQ multiplex PCR. The sample has over a million clones, 96% seen once. Sequencing was done on a sample of naive CD4+ T cells sorted from blood. Sample subset: CD45RA+ positively selected. These receptor sequences come from a man aged 25 to 45 in good health.

Comment on this clone: Other DNA sequences in the same sample also yield this CDR3. The V gene is TRBV7-2, the J gene TRBJ1-5; D gene ambiguous. The CDR3 loop spans 12 amino acids. Germline V gene data show CDR1 as SGHTA and CDR2 as FQGNSA. Deletions cut 0 bases from V and 7 bases from J, with 4 bases between. CDR3 coding DNA: TGTGCCAGCAGCTTAGCTGGCCAGCCCCAGCATTTT. Translation: CASSLAGQPQHF.

This clone was observed a single time. V usage is TRBV11-2 and J usage is TRBJ2-5; D tentatively fits TRBD1 or TRBD2 (5 bases each). CDR1 is SGHAT and CDR2 is FQNNGV in the germline V gene. V lost 6 bases, J lost 4 bases, and 21 bases lay in between. This CDR3 has 16 residues. The CDR3 sequence is CASRPIRGPGGETQYF. The CDR3 DNA follows: TGTGCCAGCAGACCTATAAGAGGGCCTGGGGGAGAGACCCAGTACTTC.

Regarding this clone: This sample also contains other DNA sequences that code for the same CDR3. V gene TRBV6-6 combines with J gene TRBJ2-7, with D perhaps TRBD2 (5 bases). CDR1 MNHNY and CDR2 SVGAGI come from the germline V gene (reference sequence). The length of the CDR3 is 14 residues. Trimming removed 0 bases from V and 4 bases from J, with 10 bases in between. The CDR3 is CASSYSRGPYEQYF. DNA for the CDR3: TGTGCCAGCAGTTACTCTCGGGGTCCTTACGAGCAGTACTTC.

For the CDR3, the DNA is TGTGCCAGCAGCCGGGACGGCCACAATGAGCAGTTCTTC. This codes for CASSRDGHNEQFF. The gene calls are TRBV5-5 and TRBJ2-1; TRBD1 or TRBD2 may be the D gene (5 bases each). The V gene lost 4 bases and the J gene lost 5 bases, with 10 bases spanning the gap. The CDR3 extends over 13 amino acids. Germline V lookup: CDR1 SGHKS, CDR2 YYEKEE (reference sequence).

The V and J genes are TRBV10-3 and TRBJ1-2; D ambiguous. Trimming pared 1 base from V and 4 bases from J, leaving 13 bases between. Germline CDR1 ENHRY, CDR2 SYGVKD. The CDR3 runs 15 residues. CDR3 loop: CAISEFASKLYGYTF. CDR3 DNA: TGTGCCATCAGTGAGTTCGCCAGTAAACTCTATGGCTACACCTTC.

The chain combines TRBV6-6 with TRBJ1-2, with unresolved D. The germline V and J ends were trimmed by 7 bases and 0 bases, with 18 bases remaining between them. The CDR3 spans 16 residues. Germline V lookup: CDR1 MNHNY, CDR2 SVGAGI (reference sequence). This chain's CDR3 is CASTHDFNRANYGYTF. The CDR3 DNA reads as TGTGCCAGCACCCACGACTTTAACCGAGCTAACTATGGCTACACCTTC.

With regard to this clone: This CDR3 is also generated by other DNA sequences in the sample. The chain carries TRBV7-2 and TRBJ1-2; TRBD1 aligns across 8 bases. This CDR3 is 13 amino acids long. The germline V gene encodes CDR1 SGHTA and CDR2 FQGNSA. J was trimmed by 4 bases and V by 5 bases; bases with no gene match: 3. CDR3 region: CASSPGQGYGYTF. Written as DNA, the CDR3 is TGTGCCAGCAGCCCAGGACAGGGCTATGGCTACACCTTC.

The V call is TRBV5-5, the J call TRBJ2-7; 11 nucleotides match TRBD2. Germline lookup yields CDR1 SGHKS and CDR2 YYEKEE (reference sequence). V was pared by 6 bases and J by 7 bases, with 9 bases of the junction left unmatched. The CDR3 length is 14 residues. In DNA form, the CDR3 reads TGTGCCAGCAAAATAGCGGGAGGGCCTAAGGAGCAGTACTTC. Protein: CASKIAGGPKEQYF.

The sample holds one count of this clone. The chain couples TRBV7-9 to TRBJ1-5, with TRBD1 identical over 7 bases. The junction had 16 bases not matched to a gene; V was cut back by 5 bases and J by 9 bases. CDR3 length: 16 amino acids. CDR1 and CDR2 from the germline V gene are SEHNR and FQNEAQ (reference sequence). CDR3 nucleotide sequence: TGTGCCAGCAGCCAAAGTCACCAGGGGGTCAATAGGCCCCAGCATTTT. This codes for CASSQSHQGVNRPQHF. Filled out from reference TRBV7-9 and TRBJ1-5, the complete variable domain reads DTGVSQNPRHKITKRGQNVTFRCDPISEHNRLYWYRQTLGQGPEFLTYFQNEAQLEKSRLLSDRFSAERPKGSFSTLEIQRTEQGDSAMYLCASSQSHQGVNRPQHFGDGTRLSIL.

This chain links TRBV11-2 with TRBJ1-3, with TRBD1 as a possible D gene (6 bases). This CDR3 has 17 residues. Germline values: CDR1 SGHAT, CDR2 FQNNGV. Trimming stripped 2 bases from V and 0 bases from J, with 14 bases between. The CDR3 DNA follows: TGTGCCAGCAGCTTATTACATCGGACAGTCTCTGGAAACACCATATATTTT. Its translation is CASSLLHRTVSGNTIYF.